What follows is one T cell receptor (beta chain) and its context. The sample comes from a study of blood T cell repertoires in COVID-19. Study-wide context: Whether acute or convalescent, the COVID-19 samples came from the United States, Italy and Spain. In each case, the material was cDNA or gDNA derived from T cells, B-cell-depleted T cells, or PBMCs.

Data came from immunoSEQ multiplex PCR; TCRdb stores just in-frame clones and leaves some out. The sample yields 110,000 to 150,000 clones, approximately 83% seen once. The CDR3 consists of 14 residues. Germline CDR1 reads SGHRS; CDR2 reads YFSETQ. Trimming took off 0 bases at V and 2 bases at J, with 8 bases between the two ends. The sequencing sample was made of peripheral blood. This clonotype was obtained from a woman older than 75 with acute or convalescent COVID-19. The V and J genes are TRBV5-1 and TRBJ1-2, with D maybe TRBD1 (5 bases). For the CDR3, the DNA is TGCGCCAGCAGCTTGGGTCCAGGGAACTATGGCTACACCTTC. It specifies CASSLGPGNYGYTF.